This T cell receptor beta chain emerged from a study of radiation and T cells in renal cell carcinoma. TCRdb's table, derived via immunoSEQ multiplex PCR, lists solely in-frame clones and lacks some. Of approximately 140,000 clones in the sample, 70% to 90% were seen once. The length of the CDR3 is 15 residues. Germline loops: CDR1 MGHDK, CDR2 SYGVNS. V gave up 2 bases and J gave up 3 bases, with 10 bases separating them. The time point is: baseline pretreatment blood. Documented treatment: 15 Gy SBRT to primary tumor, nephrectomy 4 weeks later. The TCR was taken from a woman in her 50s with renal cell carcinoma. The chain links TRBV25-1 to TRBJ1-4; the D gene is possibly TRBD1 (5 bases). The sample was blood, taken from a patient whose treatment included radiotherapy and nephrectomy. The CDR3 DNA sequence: TGTGCCAGCAGTGAACAGGGTCGGCCTAATGAAAAACTGTTTTTT. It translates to CASSEQGRPNEKLFF.